This T cell receptor (beta chain) was sequenced during a study of shared clonotypes between healthy human individuals. Study observations and caveats: Naive CD4 clonotype sharing across several donors was about 5%. Among the subsets, naive ones generally showed larger estimated richness than memory ones. Among non-shared clonotypes, generation probabilities were lower than among those shared by all four donors.

Turning to this clone: Its antigen is not known. The sample has other DNA sequences that encode this CDR3 too.

Sorted-subset replicate PCR reactions contained approximately 190 ng DNA, corresponding to around 30,000 T cell genomes. The data were produced by immunoSEQ multiplex PCR, yet TCRdb's version contains in-frame clones alone and is incomplete. The sample lists fewer than 1.8 million clones; approximately 98.5% were seen once. CDR3 length: 12 residues. Between the trimmed V and J ends, which lost 4 bases and 3 bases, there was a span of 7 bases. Germline V gene data show CDR1 as SEHNR and CDR2 as FQNEAQ (reference sequence). This receptor was identified in a young man in good health. What was sequenced was naive CD4+ T cells sorted from blood. Stated subset: CD45RA+ positively selected. The V call is TRBV7-9, the J call TRBJ2-7; D possibly corresponds to TRBD2 (6 bases). This CDR3 is CASSSTSYEQYF. As DNA, the CDR3 is TGTGCCAGCAGCTCGACTAGCTACGAGCAGTACTTC.